Sequencing of this T cell receptor (beta chain) was carried out in a study of radiotherapy plus CTLA-4 blockade in lung cancer. As for the study in general: For 15% to 20% of patients, objective responses occurred, and approximately 33% had disease control.

CDR3 length: 14 amino acids. In germline, CDR1 is SEHNR, CDR2 FQNEAQ (reference sequence). Alongside CTLA-4 blockade with ipilimumab, patients with chemo-refractory metastatic non-small-cell lung cancer received focal radiation. With regard to this clone: Its antigen remains unidentified. At one boundary the junction diverges from the germline segment, which might be a read error.

Study-wide results and limits: In blood, tumor-derived TCR clones expanded after radiotherapy plus ipilimumab.

TCRdb's copy holds only in-frame clones and misses some; the assay was immunoSEQ multiplex PCR. Of around 82,000 clones in the sample, around 79% are singletons; the top ten hold roughly 22%. The sequenced sample was peripheral blood, obtained from a patient treated with radiotherapy plus ipilimumab. This chain connects TRBV7-9 to TRBJ2-3; the match to TRBD1 covers 9 bases. This receptor was obtained from a human donor with non-small cell lung cancer whose response to radiotherapy plus ipilimumab could not be evaluated. Some clones in this sample may be carry-over from other donors' samples. For the CDR3, the DNA is TGTGCCAGCAGCCCCGGGACAGGGAAAGTCACGCAATTTTTT. Protein sequence: CASSPGTGKVTQFF.